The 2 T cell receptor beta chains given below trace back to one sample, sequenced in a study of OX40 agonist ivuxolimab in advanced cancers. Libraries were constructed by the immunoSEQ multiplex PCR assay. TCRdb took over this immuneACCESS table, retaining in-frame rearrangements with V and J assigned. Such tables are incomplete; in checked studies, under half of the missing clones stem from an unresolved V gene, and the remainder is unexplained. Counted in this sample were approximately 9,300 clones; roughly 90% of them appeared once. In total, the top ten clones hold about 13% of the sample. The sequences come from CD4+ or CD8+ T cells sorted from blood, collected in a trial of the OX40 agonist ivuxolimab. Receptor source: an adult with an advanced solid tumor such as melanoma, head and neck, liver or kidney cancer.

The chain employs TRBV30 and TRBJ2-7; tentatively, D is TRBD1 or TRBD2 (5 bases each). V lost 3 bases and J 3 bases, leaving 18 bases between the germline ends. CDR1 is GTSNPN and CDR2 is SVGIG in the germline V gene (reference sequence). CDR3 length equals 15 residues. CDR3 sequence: CAWSEGTSGSYEQYF. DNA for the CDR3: TGTGCCTGGAGCGAAGGGACCTCGGGGAGCTACGAGCAGTACTTC.

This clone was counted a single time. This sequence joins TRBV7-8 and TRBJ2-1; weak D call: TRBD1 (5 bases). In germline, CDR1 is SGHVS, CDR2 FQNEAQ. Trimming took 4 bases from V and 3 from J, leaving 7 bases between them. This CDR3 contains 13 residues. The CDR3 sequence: CASSYRSYNEQFF. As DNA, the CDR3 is TGTGCCAGCAGCTACAGGAGCTACAATGAGCAGTTCTTC.